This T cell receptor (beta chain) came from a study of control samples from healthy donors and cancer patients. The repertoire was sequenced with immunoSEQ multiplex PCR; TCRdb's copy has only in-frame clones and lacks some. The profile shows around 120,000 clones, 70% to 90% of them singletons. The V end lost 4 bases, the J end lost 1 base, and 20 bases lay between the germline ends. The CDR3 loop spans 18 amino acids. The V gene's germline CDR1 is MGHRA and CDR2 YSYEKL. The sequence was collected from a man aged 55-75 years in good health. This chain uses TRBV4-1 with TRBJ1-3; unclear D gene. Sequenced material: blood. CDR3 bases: TGCGCCAGCAGCCCACTTACCGGGAGGCAAGAGTCTGGAAACACCATATATTTT. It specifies CASSPLTGRQESGNTIYF.